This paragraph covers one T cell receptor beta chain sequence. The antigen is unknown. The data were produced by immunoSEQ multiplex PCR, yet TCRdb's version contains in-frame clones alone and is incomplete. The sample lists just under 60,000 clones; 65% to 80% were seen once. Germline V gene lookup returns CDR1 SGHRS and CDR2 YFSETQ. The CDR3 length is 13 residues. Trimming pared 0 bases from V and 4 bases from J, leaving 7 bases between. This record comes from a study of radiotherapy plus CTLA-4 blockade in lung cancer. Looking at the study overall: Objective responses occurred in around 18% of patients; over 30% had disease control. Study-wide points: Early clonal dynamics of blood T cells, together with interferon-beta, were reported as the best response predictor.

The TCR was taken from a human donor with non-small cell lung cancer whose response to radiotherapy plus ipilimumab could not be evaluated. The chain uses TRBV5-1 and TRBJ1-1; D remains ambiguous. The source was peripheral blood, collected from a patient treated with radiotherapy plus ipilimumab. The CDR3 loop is CASSLDGGTEAFF. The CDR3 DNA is TGCGCCAGCAGCTTGGATGGAGGCACTGAAGCTTTCTTT.